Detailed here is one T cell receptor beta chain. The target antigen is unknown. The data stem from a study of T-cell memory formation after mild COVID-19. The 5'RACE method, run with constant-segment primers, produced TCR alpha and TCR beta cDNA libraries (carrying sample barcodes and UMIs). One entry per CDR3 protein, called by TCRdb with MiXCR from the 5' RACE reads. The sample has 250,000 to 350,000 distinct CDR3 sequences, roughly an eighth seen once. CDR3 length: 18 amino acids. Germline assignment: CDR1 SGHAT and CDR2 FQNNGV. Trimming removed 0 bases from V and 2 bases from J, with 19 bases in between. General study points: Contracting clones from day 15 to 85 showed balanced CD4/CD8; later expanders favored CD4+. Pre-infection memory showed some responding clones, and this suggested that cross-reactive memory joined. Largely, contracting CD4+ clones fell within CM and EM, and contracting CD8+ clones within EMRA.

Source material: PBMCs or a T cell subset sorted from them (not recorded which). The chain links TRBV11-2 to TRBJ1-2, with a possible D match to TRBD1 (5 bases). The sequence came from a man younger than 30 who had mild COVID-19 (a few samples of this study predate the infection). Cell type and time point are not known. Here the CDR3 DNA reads TGTGCCAGCAGCTTAGAGTCCCCTGGACACAGACTAAACTATGGCTACACCTTC. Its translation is CASSLESPGHRLNYGYTF. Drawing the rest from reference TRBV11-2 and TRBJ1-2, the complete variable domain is EAGVAQSPRYKIIEKRQSVAFWCNPISGHATLYWYQQILGQGPKLLIQFQNNGVVDDSQLPKDRFSAERLKGVDSTLKIQPAKLEDSAVYLCASSLESPGHRLNYGYTFGSGTRLTVV.